This T cell receptor beta chain appears in the sequencing data of a study of neurological immune-mediated disorders. General study points: Falling below healthy controls, multiple sclerosis showed the least TCR clonal expansion, while HTLV-1-associated myelopathy showed the most.

The authors made cDNA by 5'RACE with 10-nucleotide random UMIs. TCRdb re-called the 5' RACE reads through MiXCR, storing one row per CDR3 protein. The sample shows under 130,000 distinct CDR3 sequences, roughly 10% of them seen only once. Stated time point: longitudinal time-point 3. This clonotype was seen only a few times. Its antigen is not known. Trimming stripped 7 bases from V and 2 bases from J, with 12 bases between. The germline gives CDR1 MNHNS, CDR2 SASEGT. This CDR3 spans 13 amino acids. The chain combines TRBV6-1 with TRBJ2-7, with TRBD2 as a possible D gene (5 bases). The sequence was obtained from a female donor with HTLV-1-associated myelopathy (HAM/TSP). Material: PBMCs. This chain's CDR3 is CASKEAGTYEQYF. The CDR3 nucleotides read TGTGCCAGCAAAGAGGCCGGGACCTACGAGCAGTACTTC.